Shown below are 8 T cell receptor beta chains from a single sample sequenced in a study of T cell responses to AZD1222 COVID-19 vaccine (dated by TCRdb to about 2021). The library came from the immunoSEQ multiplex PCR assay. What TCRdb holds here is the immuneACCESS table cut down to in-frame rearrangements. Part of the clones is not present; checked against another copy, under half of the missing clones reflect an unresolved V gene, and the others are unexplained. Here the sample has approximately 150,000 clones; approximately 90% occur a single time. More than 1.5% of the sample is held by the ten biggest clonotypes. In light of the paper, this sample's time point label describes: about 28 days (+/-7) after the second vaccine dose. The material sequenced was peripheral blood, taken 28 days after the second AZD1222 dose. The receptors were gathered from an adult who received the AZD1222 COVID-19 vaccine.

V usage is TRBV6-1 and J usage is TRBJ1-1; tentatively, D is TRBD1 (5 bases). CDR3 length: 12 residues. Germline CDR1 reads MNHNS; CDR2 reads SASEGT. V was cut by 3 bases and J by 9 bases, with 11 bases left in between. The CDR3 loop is CASSEGRDQAFF. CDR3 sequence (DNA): TGTGCCAGCAGTGAGGGACGGGACCAAGCTTTCTTT.

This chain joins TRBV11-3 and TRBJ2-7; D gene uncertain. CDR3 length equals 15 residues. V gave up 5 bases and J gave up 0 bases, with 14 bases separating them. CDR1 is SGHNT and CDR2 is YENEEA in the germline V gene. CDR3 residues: CASSPTSRDSYEQYF. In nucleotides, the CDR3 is TGTGCCAGCAGCCCCACCTCCCGAGACTCCTACGAGCAGTACTTC. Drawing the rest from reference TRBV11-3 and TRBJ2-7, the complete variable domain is EAGVVQSPRYKIIEKKQPVAFWCNPISGHNTLYWYLQNLGQGPELLIRYENEEAVDDSQLPKDRFSAERLKGVDSTLKIQPAELGDSAVYLCASSPTSRDSYEQYFGPGTRLTVT.

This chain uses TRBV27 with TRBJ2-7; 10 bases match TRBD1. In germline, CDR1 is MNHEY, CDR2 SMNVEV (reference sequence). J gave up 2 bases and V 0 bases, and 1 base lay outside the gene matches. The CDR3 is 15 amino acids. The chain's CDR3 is CASSLSGTGAYEQYF. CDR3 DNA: TGTGCCAGCAGTTTATCGGGGACAGGGGCCTACGAGCAGTACTTC.

This chain's CDR3 is CAWSVRGEKRETQYF. The DNA for the CDR3 is TGTGCCTGGAGTGTACGAGGAGAGAAACGGGAGACCCAGTACTTC. J is TRBJ2-5 and V is TRBV30; D gene unclear. The CDR3 totals 15 residues. The V and J ends lost 0 bases and 5 bases respectively, with 16 bases between them. Per germline, CDR1 GTSNPN and CDR2 SVGIG (reference sequence).

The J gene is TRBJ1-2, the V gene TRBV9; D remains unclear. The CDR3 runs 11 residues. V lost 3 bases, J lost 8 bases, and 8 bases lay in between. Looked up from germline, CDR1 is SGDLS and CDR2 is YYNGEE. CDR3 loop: CASSAPGGYTF. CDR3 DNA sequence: TGTGCCAGCAGCGCCCCGGGAGGCTACACCTTC.

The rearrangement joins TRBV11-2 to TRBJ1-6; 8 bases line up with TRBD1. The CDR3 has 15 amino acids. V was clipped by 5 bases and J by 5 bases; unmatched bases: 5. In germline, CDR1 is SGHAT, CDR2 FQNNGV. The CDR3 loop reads CASSHRTGNNSPLHF. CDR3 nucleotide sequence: TGTGCCAGCAGCCATAGGACAGGGAATAATTCACCCCTCCACTTT.

CDR3 protein: CASGFLGYEQFF. CDR3 DNA: TGTGCTAGTGGTTTCTTGGGGTATGAGCAGTTCTTC. The V and J genes are TRBV12-5 and TRBJ2-1; D is unclear. This CDR3 is 12 amino acids long. CDR1 LGHNT and CDR2 FRNRAP come from the germline V gene. V shed 3 bases and J shed 8 bases, with 8 bases lying between them. Full variable domain (missing parts from reference TRBV12-5 and TRBJ2-1): DARVTQTPRHKVTEMGQEVTMRCQPILGHNTVFWYRQTMMQGLELLAYFRNRAPLDDSGMPKDRFSAEMPDATLATLKIQPSEPRDSAVYFCASGFLGYEQFFGPGTRLTVL.

CDR3 in amino acids: CASSPGLAGGSSYNEQFF. The CDR3 DNA follows: TGTGCCAGCAGCCCGGGACTAGCGGGAGGGAGCTCCTACAATGAGCAGTTCTTC. This chain links TRBV7-3 with TRBJ2-1; TRBD2 matches at 16 bases. V dropped 5 bases and J dropped 0; count of bases not matched to a gene: 4. The CDR3 has 18 residues. Per the germline V gene, CDR1 is SGHTA and CDR2 is FQGTGA.